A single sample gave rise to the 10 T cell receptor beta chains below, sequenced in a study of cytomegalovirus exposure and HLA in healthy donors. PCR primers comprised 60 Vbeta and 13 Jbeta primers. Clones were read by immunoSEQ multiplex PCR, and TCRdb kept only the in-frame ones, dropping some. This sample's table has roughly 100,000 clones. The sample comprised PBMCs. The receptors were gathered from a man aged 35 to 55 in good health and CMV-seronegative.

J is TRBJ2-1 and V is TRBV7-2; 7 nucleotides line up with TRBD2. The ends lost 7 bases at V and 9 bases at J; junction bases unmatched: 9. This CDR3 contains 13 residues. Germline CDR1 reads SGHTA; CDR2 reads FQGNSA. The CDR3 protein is CASTTGGSIEQFF. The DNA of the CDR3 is TGTGCCAGCACCACGGGCGGGAGCATTGAGCAGTTCTTC.

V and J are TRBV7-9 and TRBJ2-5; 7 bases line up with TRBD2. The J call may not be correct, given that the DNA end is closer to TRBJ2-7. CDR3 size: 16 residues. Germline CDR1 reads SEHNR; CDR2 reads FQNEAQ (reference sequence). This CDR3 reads CASSTHGGGAPGEQYF. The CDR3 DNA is TGTGCCAGCAGCACCCACGGCGGGGGTGCCCCGGGCGAGCAGTACTTC.

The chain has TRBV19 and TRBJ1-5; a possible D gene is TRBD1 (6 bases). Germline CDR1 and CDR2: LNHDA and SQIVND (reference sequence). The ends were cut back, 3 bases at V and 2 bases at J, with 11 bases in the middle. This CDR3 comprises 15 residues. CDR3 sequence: CASSINRDRNQPQHF. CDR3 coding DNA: TGTGCCAGTAGTATTAACAGGGATCGCAATCAGCCCCAGCATTTT. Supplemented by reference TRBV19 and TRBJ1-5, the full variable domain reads DGGITQSPKYLFRKEGQNVTLSCEQNLNHDAMYWYRQDPGQGLRLIYYSQIVNDFQKGDIAEGYSVSREKKESFPLTVTSAQKNPTAFYLCASSINRDRNQPQHFGDGTRLSIL.

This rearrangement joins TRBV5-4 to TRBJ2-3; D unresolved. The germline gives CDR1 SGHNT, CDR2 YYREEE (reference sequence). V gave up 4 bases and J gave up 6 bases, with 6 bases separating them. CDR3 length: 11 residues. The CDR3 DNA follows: TGTGCCAGCAGCCCCGGGGATACGCAGTATTTT. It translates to CASSPGDTQYF. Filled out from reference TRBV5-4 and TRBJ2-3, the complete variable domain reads ETGVTQSPTHLIKTRGQQVTLRCSSQSGHNTVSWYQQALGQGPQFIFQYYREEENGRGNFPPRFSGLQFPNYSSELNVNALELDDSALYLCASSPGDTQYFGPGTRLTVL.

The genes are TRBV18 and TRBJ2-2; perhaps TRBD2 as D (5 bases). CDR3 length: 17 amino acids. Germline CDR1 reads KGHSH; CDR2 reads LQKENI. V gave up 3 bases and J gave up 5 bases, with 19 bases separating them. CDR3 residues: CASSPERSQQRTGELFF. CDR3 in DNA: TGTGCCAGCTCACCGGAGCGGAGCCAACAAAGGACCGGGGAGCTGTTTTTT.

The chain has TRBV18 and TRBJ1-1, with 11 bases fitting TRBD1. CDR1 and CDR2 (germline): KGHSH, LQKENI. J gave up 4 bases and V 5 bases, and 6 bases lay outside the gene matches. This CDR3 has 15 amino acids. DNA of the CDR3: TGTGCCAGCTCAGAAGGGACAGGGGGGTTCACTGAAGCTTTCTTT. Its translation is CASSEGTGGFTEAFF.

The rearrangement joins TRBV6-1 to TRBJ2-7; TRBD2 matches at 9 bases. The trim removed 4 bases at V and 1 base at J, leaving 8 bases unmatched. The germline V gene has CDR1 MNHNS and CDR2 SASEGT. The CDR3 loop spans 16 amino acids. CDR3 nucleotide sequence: TGTGCCAGCAGTGCAACACCTAGCGGGGATTCCTACGAGCAGTACTTC. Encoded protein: CASSATPSGDSYEQYF.

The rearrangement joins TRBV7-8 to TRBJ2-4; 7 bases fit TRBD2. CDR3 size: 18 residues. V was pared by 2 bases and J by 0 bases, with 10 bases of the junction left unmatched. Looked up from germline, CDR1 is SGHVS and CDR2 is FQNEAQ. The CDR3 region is CASSLRPSGKLAKNIQYF. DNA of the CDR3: TGTGCCAGCAGCTTAAGGCCTAGCGGTAAACTAGCCAAAAACATTCAGTACTTC.

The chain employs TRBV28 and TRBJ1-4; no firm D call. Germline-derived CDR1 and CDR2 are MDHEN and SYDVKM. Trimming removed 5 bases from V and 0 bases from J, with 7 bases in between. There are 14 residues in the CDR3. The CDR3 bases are TGTGCCAGCAGTACACAGCCAACTAATGAAAAACTGTTTTTT. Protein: CASSTQPTNEKLFF. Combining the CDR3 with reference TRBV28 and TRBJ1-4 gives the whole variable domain DVKVTQSSRYLVKRTGEKVFLECVQDMDHENMFWYRQDPGLGLRLIYFSYDVKMKEKGDIPEGYSVSREKKERFSLILESASTNQTSMYLCASSTQPTNEKLFFGSGTQLSVL.

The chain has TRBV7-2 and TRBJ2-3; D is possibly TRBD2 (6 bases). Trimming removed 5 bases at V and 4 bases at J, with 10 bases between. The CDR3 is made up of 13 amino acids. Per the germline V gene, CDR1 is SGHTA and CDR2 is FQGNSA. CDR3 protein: CASSIGLSDTQYF. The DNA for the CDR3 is TGTGCCAGCAGCATTGGACTATCAGATACGCAGTATTTT.